The next 17 T cell receptor beta chains were all read from a single sample in a study of shared clonotypes between healthy human individuals. Clones were read by immunoSEQ multiplex PCR, and TCRdb kept only the in-frame ones, dropping some. The sample lists about 2.3 million clones, approximately 93% occurring once. The sample taken for sequencing was naive CD4+ T cells from PBMCs. Subset indicated: CD45RA+ positively selected. These receptors came from a man aged 18 to 29 in good health. Some clones in this sample may be carry-over from other donors' samples.

This clone showed up just once. V and J are TRBV19 and TRBJ2-7, with 8 bases matching TRBD2. Germline assignment: CDR1 LNHDA and CDR2 SQIVND (reference sequence). This CDR3 is 17 amino acids long. Trimming at V came to 9 bases and at J to 0 bases, leaving 16 bases not matched to a gene. The CDR3 nucleotides are TGTGCCAGCGGCAGGGCGGGAGGTACCGGAAGCTCCTACGAGCAGTACTTC. This sequence encodes CASGRAGGTGSSYEQYF.

This clone has a single count. This chain connects TRBV10-3 to TRBJ2-7; maybe TRBD2 (6 bases). CDR3 length: 14 amino acids. Germline loops: CDR1 ENHRY, CDR2 SYGVKD. V dropped 6 bases and J dropped 6 bases, with 18 bases sitting between them. The CDR3 DNA reads TGTGCCATCAGCGCCCTGACAGTGGAGGGCGAGCAGTACTTC. This encodes CAISALTVEGEQYF.

Concerning this clone itself: Other nucleotide sequences from this sample produce the same CDR3. V gene TRBV5-1 combines with J gene TRBJ2-1; 10 nucleotides align to TRBD1. The CDR3 is made up of 16 amino acids. V shed 0 bases and J 2 bases; nucleotides not matched to a gene: 2. Germline CDR1 and CDR2: SGHRS and YFSETQ. CDR3 sequence reads: CASSLGQGATYNEQFF. The DNA of the CDR3 is TGCGCCAGCAGCTTGGGACAGGGGGCAACCTACAATGAGCAGTTCTTC.

The V and J genes are TRBV5-6 and TRBJ2-3, with 7 bases aligning to TRBD2. CDR1 is SGHDT and CDR2 is YYEEEE in the germline V gene. The CDR3 length is 14 residues. With 7 bases clipped from V and 1 base from J, the junction kept 6 bases outside the gene matches. In nucleotides, the CDR3 is TGTGCCAGCCGTTTCCGGGGGGGCACAGATACGCAGTATTTT. This encodes CASRFRGGTDTQYF.

V is TRBV11-3 and J is TRBJ2-2; possible D gene TRBD2, 6 bases. This CDR3 has 14 residues. Germline V gives CDR1 SGHNT, CDR2 YENEEA. With 1 base removed from V and 6 bases from J, the gap between germline ends came to 9 bases. CDR3 DNA: TGTGCCAGCAGCTTAGGGGGGGACCCCGGGGAGCTGTTTTTT. This gives the protein CASSLGGDPGELFF.

V gene TRBV10-1 combines with J gene TRBJ2-7, with D possibly TRBD1 on 6 matching bases. With 6 bases removed from V and 3 bases from J, the gap between germline ends came to 15 bases. The CDR3 has 14 amino acids. Looked up from germline, CDR1 is WNHNN and CDR2 is SYGVQD (reference sequence). The CDR3 region is CASRDPTGLYEQYF. The CDR3 DNA reads TGCGCCAGCAGAGACCCGACAGGACTCTACGAGCAGTACTTC.

The table lists this clone with a count of one. The DNA for the CDR3 is TGTGCCAGCAGCCAAGGTTGGGGACAGGGTCGAGTTTCAGCCAAAAACATTCAGTACTTC. Its translation: CASSQGWGQGRVSAKNIQYF. This chain uses TRBV14 with TRBJ2-4, with 9 bases fitting TRBD1. The V gene's germline CDR1 is SGHDN and CDR2 FVKESK. The CDR3 length is 20 residues. The trim removed 1 base at V and 0 bases at J, leaving 13 bases unmatched.

This clone was recorded a few times. Other DNA sequences in this specimen translate into the identical CDR3. The rearrangement links TRBV5-1 to TRBJ1-1; TRBD1 is a possible D gene (6 bases). The CDR3 totals 11 residues. V was shortened by 2 bases and J by 8 bases, with 7 bases between the two germline ends. Germline lookup yields CDR1 SGHRS and CDR2 YFSETQ. CDR3 amino acids: CASSLGGEAFF. CDR3 bases: TGCGCCAGCAGCTTAGGGGGAGAAGCTTTCTTT.

V gene TRBV27 combines with J gene TRBJ2-7; a weak D match, TRBD1 (6 bases). Trimming removed 0 bases from V and 1 base from J, with 7 bases in between. Per the germline V gene, CDR1 is MNHEY and CDR2 is SMNVEV (reference sequence). This CDR3 spans 14 amino acids. This CDR3 is CASSLSDRSYEQYF. The CDR3 region has the DNA TGTGCCAGCAGTTTATCTGACAGGTCCTACGAGCAGTACTTC.

V is TRBV29-1 and J is TRBJ1-5, with 9 bases aligning to TRBD1. Germline V gives CDR1 SQVTM, CDR2 ANQGSEA. V lost 6 bases to trimming and J lost 7 bases; unmatched junction nucleotides: 4. The CDR3 consists of 12 residues. In DNA form, the CDR3 reads TGCAGCGTCGGGACAGGGCAGCAGCCCCAGCATTTT. As protein: CSVGTGQQPQHF.

This chain links TRBV5-1 with TRBJ1-1; TRBD1 might be the D (6 bases). This CDR3 spans 14 amino acids. Deletions cut 4 bases from V and 1 base from J, with 11 bases between. CDR1 is SGHRS and CDR2 is YFSETQ in the germline V gene. CDR3 loop: CASSIGTTNTEAFF. The CDR3 region has the DNA TGCGCCAGCAGCATCGGGACAACGAACACTGAAGCTTTCTTT.

This clone was found a few times. The rearrangement links TRBV5-1 to TRBJ2-2, with D possibly being TRBD1 (6 bases). Trimming stripped 4 bases from V and 1 base from J, with 8 bases between. The V gene's germline CDR1 is SGHRS and CDR2 YFSETQ. The CDR3 has 14 amino acids. The CDR3 spells CASSRGQNTGELFF. The CDR3 coding sequence is TGCGCCAGCAGCCGGGGACAGAACACCGGGGAGCTGTTTTTT.

The J gene is TRBJ2-2, the V gene TRBV19; the D gene is possibly TRBD2 (6 bases). Germline-derived CDR1 and CDR2 are LNHDA and SQIVND (reference sequence). This CDR3 is built from 14 residues. V shed 0 bases and J shed 8 bases, with 10 bases lying between them. The CDR3 sequence is CASSIDRGIGELFF. CDR3 sequence (DNA): TGTGCCAGTAGTATAGATCGGGGGATAGGGGAGCTGTTTTTT.

V gene TRBV14 combines with J gene TRBJ2-7, with D possibly being TRBD1 or TRBD2 (5 bases each). V was pared by 8 bases and J by 4 bases, with 24 bases between. Germline values: CDR1 SGHDN, CDR2 FVKESK. The CDR3 is 16 amino acids. CDR3 loop: CASQNRAGTAPYEQYF. As DNA, the CDR3 is TGTGCCAGCCAAAACCGAGCCGGGACCGCACCTTACGAGCAGTACTTC.

In nucleotides, the CDR3 is TGTGCCAGTAGCAATCGGGGCAATGAGCAGTTCTTC. Protein sequence: CASSNRGNEQFF. The genes are TRBV19 and TRBJ2-1; possible D gene TRBD2, 5 bases. The V gene lost 6 bases and the J gene lost 6 bases, with 9 bases spanning the gap. From germline, CDR1 is LNHDA and CDR2 SQIVND (reference sequence). CDR3 length: 12 amino acids. The whole variable domain, filled in from reference TRBV19 and TRBJ2-1, reads DGGITQSPKYLFRKEGQNVTLSCEQNLNHDAMYWYRQDPGQGLRLIYYSQIVNDFQKGDIAEGYSVSREKKESFPLTVTSAQKNPTAFYLCASSNRGNEQFFGPGTRLTVL.

V gene TRBV21-1 combines with J gene TRBJ2-7; TRBD2 was called by the table and not checked on the DNA. TRBV21-1 is labeled a pseudogene. The CDR3 extends over 15 amino acids. CDR3 protein: CASSKARRVIYEQYF. In DNA, the CDR3 is TGTGCCAGCAGCAAAGCAAGACGGGTAATCTACGAGCAGTACTTC.

In this sample, this clone turned up once. This chain connects TRBV5-1 to TRBJ1-4, with no clear D. Germline V gives CDR1 SGHRS, CDR2 YFSETQ. V lost 3 bases and J 7 bases, leaving 13 bases between the germline ends. The CDR3 sequence is 14 residues long. CDR3 protein: CASSWMGLSEKLFF. The CDR3 DNA reads TGCGCCAGCAGCTGGATGGGATTATCTGAAAAACTGTTTTTT.